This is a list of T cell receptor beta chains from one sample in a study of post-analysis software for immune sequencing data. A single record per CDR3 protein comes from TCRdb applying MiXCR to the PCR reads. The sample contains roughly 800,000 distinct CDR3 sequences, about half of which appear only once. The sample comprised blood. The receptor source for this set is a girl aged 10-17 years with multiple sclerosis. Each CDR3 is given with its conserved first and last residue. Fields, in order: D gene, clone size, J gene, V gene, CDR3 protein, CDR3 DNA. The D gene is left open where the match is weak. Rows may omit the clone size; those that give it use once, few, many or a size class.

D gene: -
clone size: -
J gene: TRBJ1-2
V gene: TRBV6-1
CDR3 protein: CASNPATIRHNYGYTF
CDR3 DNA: TGTGCCAGCAACCCGGCCACAATACGGCATAACTATGGCTACACCTTC

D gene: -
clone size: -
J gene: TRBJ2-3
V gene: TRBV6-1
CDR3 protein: CASSESLAVTDTQYF
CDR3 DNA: TGTGCCAGCAGTGAATCGTTAGCGGTCACAGATACGCAGTATTTT

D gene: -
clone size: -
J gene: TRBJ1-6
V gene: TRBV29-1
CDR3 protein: CSATIGADNSPLHF
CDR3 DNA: TGCAGCGCCACCATAGGGGCGGATAATTCACCCCTCCACTTT

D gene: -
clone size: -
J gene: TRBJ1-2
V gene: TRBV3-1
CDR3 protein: CASEPSGKGSNYGYTF
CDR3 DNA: TGTGCCAGCGAGCCAAGTGGAAAGGGTTCGAACTATGGCTACACCTTC

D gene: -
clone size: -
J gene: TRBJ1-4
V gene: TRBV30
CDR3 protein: CALDQRGVSGEKLFF
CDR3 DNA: TGTGCCCTGGATCAACGCGGGGTCTCAGGGGAAAAACTGTTTTTT

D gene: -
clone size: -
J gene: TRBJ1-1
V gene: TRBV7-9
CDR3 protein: CASSPETGVATEAFF
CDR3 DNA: TGTGCCAGCAGCCCCGAAACGGGCGTAGCTACTGAAGCTTTCTTT

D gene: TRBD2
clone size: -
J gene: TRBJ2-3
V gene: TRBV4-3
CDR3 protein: CASSQEGTSIYTQYF
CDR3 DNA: TGCGCCAGCAGCCAAGAAGGGACTAGTATATATACGCAGTATTTT

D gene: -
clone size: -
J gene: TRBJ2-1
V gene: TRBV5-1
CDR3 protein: CASSLLDSPEQFF
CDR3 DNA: TGCGCCAGCAGCTTGTTGGATAGTCCTGAGCAGTTCTTC

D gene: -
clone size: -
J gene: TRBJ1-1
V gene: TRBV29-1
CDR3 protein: CTGREVEGSEAFF
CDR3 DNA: TGCACCGGAAGGGAGGTGGAGGGCTCTGAAGCTTTCTTT

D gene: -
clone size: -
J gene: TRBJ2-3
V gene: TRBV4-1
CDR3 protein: CASSQKHLGSSTDTQYF
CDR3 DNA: TGCGCCAGCAGCCAAAAACACCTCGGTTCTAGCACAGATACGCAGTATTTT

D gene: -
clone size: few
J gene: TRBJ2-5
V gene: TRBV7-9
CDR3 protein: CASSLTRTGRETQYF
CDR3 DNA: TGTGCCAGCAGCTTAACTCGGACGGGTAGAGAGACCCAGTACTTC

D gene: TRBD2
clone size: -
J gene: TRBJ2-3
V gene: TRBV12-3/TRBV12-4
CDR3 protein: CATIPPSGRGDTQYF
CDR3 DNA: TGTGCCACCATACCCCCTAGCGGGAGGGGAGATACGCAGTATTTT

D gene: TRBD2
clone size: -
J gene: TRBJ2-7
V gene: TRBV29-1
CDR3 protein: CSVMIPGTSGTYEQYF
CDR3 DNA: TGCAGCGTAATGATTCCTGGGACTAGCGGGACCTACGAGCAGTACTTC

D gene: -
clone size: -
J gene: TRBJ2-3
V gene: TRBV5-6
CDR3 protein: CASSLHGRDTQYF
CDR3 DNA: TGTGCCAGCAGCTTACACGGGAGAGATACGCAGTATTTT

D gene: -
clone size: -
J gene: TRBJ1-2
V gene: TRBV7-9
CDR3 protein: CASSLDLQYGYTF
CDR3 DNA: TGTGCCAGCAGCTTAGACCTACAGTATGGCTACACCTTC

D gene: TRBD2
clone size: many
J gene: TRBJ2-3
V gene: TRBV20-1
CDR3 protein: CSAPTSVGTDTQYF
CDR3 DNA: TGCAGTGCTCCAACTAGCGTCGGGACAGATACGCAGTATTTT

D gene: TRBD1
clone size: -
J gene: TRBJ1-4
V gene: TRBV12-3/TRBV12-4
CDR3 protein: CASSSDRGREKLFF
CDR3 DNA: TGTGCCAGCAGTTCGGACAGGGGGCGAGAAAAACTGTTTTTT

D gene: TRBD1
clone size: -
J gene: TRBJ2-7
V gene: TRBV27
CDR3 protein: CASSLLGQGTSSGGLGPLGEQYF
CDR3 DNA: TGTGCCAGCAGTTTATTGGGACAGGGGACATCATCTGGGGGATTGGGACCATTGGGCGAGCAGTACTTC

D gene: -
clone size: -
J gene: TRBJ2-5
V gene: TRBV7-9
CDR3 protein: CASSSGTAGYETQYF
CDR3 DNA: TGTGCCAGCAGCTCCGGGACAGCGGGATATGAGACCCAGTACTTC

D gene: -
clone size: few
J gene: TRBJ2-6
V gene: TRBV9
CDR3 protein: CASSTQENSGANVLTF
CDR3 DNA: TGTGCCAGCAGCACACAGGAGAACTCTGGGGCCAACGTCCTGACTTTC

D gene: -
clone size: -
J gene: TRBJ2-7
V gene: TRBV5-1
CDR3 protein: CASSATGSFSYEQYF
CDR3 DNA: TGCGCCAGCAGCGCAACAGGGAGTTTCTCCTACGAGCAGTACTTC

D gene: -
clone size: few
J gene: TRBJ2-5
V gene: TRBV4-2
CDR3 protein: CASSLGTSSETQYF
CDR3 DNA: TGTGCCAGCAGCTTGGGGACTTCCTCGGAGACCCAGTACTTC

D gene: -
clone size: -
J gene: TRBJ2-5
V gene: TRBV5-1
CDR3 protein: CASSTGQFQGTQYF
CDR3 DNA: TGCGCCAGCAGCACCGGACAATTCCAAGGGACCCAGTACTTC

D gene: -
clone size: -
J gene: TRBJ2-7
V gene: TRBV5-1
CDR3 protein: CASSFQPTPSINEQYF
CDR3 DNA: TGCGCCAGCAGCTTTCAACCGACGCCTAGTATCAACGAGCAGTACTTC

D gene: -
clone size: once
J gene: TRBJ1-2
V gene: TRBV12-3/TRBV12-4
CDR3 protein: CASSPFGVNGYTF
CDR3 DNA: TGTGCCAGCAGCCCCTTCGGGGTCAATGGCTACACCTTC

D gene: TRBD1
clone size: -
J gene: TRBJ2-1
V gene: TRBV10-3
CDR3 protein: CAIKIQGALNEQFF
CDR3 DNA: TGTGCCATCAAGATACAGGGGGCCCTCAATGAGCAGTTCTTC

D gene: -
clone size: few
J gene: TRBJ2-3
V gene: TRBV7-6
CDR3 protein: CASSNVGVTSTDTQYF
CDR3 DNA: TGTGCCAGCAGCAACGTCGGTGTGACTAGCACAGATACGCAGTATTTT

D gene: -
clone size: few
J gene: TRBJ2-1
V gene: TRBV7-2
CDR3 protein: CASSARGRSEQFF
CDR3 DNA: TGTGCCAGCAGCGCCCGGGGGAGGTCTGAGCAGTTCTTC

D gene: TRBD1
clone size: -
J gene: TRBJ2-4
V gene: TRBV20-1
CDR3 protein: CSAREDRGGNIQYF
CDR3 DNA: TGCAGTGCTAGAGAAGACAGGGGTGGAAACATTCAGTACTTC

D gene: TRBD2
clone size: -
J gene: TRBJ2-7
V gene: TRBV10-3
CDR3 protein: CAISAGSGPTYEQYF
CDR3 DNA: TGTGCCATCAGTGCCGGTAGCGGGCCTACCTACGAGCAGTACTTC

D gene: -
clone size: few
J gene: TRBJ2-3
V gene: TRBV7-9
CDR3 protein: CASSPSERGHTGTQYF
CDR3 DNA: TGTGCCAGCAGCCCCTCCGAGAGGGGCCACACAGGAACGCAGTATTTT

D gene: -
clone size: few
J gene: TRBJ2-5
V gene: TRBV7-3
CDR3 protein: CASSETPGVTQYF
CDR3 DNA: TGTGCCAGCAGCGAAACCCCCGGAGTGACCCAGTACTTC

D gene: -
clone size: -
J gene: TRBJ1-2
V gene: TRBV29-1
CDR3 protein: CSGGSGSWSGYTF
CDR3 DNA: TGCAGCGGGGGGTCGGGAAGTTGGAGTGGCTACACCTTC

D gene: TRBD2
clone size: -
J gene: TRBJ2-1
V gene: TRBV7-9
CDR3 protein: CASSMPGLDDNEQFF
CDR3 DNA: TGTGCCAGCAGCATGCCGGGACTAGACGACAATGAGCAGTTCTTC

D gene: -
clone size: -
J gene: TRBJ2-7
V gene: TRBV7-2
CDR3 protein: CAGSLGAGQYYEQYF
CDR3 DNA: TGTGCCGGCAGCTTAGGGGCGGGACAGTACTACGAGCAGTACTTC

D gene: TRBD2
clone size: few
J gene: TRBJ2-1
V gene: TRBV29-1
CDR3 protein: CSVEEGTSGDLYNEQFF
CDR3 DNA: TGCAGCGTTGAAGAGGGGACTAGCGGGGATTTGTACAATGAGCAGTTCTTC

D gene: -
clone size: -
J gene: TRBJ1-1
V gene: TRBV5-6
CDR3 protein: CASSFGLGRDTEAFF
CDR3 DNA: TGTGCCAGCAGCTTTGGTTTGGGCAGGGACACTGAAGCTTTCTTT

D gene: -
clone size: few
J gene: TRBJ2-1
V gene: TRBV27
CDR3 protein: CASSLLGYSNERFF
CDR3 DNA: TGTGCCAGCAGTTTACTCGGGTACAGCAATGAGCGGTTCTTC

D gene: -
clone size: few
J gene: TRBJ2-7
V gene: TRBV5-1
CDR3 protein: CASSLGTKDEQYF
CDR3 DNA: TGCGCCAGCAGCCTGGGGACAAAAGACGAGCAGTACTTC

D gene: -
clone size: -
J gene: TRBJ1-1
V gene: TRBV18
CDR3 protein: CASSAGTLNTEAFF
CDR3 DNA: TGTGCCAGCTCAGCCGGGACACTGAACACTGAAGCTTTCTTT

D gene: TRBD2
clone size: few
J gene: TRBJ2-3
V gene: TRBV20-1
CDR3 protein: CSARFGGGADTQYF
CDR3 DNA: TGCAGTGCTAGATTTGGGGGAGGGGCAGATACGCAGTATTTT

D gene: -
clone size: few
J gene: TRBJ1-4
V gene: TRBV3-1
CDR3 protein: CASSHRARNEKLFF
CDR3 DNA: TGTGCCAGCAGCCACAGGGCACGTAACGAAAAACTGTTTTTT

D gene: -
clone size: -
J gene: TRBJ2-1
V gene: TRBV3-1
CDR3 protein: CASSQDSGQYNEQFF
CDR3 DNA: TGTGCCAGCAGCCAAGATTCCGGACAGTACAATGAGCAGTTCTTC

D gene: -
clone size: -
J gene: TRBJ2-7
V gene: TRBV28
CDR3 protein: CASSPPTPYEQYF
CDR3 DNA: TGTGCCAGCAGTCCTCCCACACCCTACGAGCAGTACTTC

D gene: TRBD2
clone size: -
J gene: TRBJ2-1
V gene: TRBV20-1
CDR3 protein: CSTRGTALGLAGGNEQFF
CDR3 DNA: TGCAGTACTAGAGGGACAGCATTGGGACTAGCGGGAGGGAATGAGCAGTTCTTC

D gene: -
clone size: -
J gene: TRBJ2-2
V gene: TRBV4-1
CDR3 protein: CASSPDPNTGELFF
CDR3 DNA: TGCGCCAGCAGCCCTGACCCGAACACCGGGGAGCTGTTTTTT

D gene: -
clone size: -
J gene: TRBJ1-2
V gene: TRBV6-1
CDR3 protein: CASSGGTSLYGYTF
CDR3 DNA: TGTGCCAGCAGTGGGGGAACGTCGCTTTATGGCTACACCTTC

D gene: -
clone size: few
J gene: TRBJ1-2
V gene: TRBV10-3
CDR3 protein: CAIQGPNYGYTF
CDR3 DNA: TGTGCCATCCAGGGACCAAACTATGGCTACACCTTC

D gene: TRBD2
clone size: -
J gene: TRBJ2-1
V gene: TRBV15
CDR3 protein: CATSRPPLAGGPIEQFF
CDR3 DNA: TGTGCCACCAGCAGGCCCCCCCTAGCGGGAGGGCCTATTGAGCAGTTCTTC

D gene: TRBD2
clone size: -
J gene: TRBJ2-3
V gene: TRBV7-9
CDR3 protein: CASRGGANTDTQYF
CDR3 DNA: TGTGCCTCCCGGGGGGGGGCTAACACAGATACGCAGTATTTT

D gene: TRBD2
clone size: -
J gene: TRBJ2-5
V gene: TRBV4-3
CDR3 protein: CTSSQGFLSGGLETQYF
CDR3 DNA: TGCACCAGCAGCCAAGGTTTCCTTTCGGGAGGGTTAGAGACCCAGTACTTC

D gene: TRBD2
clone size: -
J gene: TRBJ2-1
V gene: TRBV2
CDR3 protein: CASSGLAEFNEQFF
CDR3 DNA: TGTGCCAGCAGTGGTCTAGCGGAATTCAATGAGCAGTTCTTC

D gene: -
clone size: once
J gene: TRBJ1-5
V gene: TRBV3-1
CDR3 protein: CASSQDAASNQPQHF
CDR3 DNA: TGTGCCAGCAGCCAGGACGCCGCTAGCAATCAGCCCCAGCATTTT

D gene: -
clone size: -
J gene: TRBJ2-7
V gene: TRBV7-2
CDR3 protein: CASSLGRAASEQYF
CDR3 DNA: TGTGCCAGCAGCTTAGGACGAGCGGCTTCCGAGCAGTACTTC

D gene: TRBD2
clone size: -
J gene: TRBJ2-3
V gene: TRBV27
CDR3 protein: CASIPLAGSTDTQYF
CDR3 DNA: TGTGCCAGCATTCCCCTAGCGGGAAGCACAGATACGCAGTATTTT

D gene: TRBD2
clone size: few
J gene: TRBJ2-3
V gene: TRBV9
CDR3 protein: CASSGAGGGTDTQYF
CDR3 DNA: TGTGCCAGCAGCGGCGCGGGAGGGGGTACAGATACGCAGTATTTT